This T cell receptor beta chain was documented in a study of blood T cell repertoires in COVID-19. In the source study's methods: The assay estimated nucleated cells by amplifying reference gene primers. Some clones are missing from TCRdb's copy, which holds only in-frame ones; the method was immunoSEQ multiplex PCR. The DNA was the basis for D and trimming; V, J and clone size are from that table. The sample shows 150,000 to 200,000 clones, about 90% of them seen only once. The CDR3 consists of 16 residues. Looked up from germline, CDR1 is SGHTA and CDR2 is FQGTGA. Deletions cut 1 base from V and 2 bases from J, with 11 bases between.

The chain combines TRBV7-3 with TRBJ2-2; tentative D call: TRBD2 (6 bases). This TCR derives from a man under 40 with COVID-19, enrolled during active disease. The sample comprised peripheral blood. The CDR3 DNA is TGTGCCAGCAGCTTAAGGGGTAGCGGTAACACCGGGGAGCTGTTTTTT. It specifies CASSLRGSGNTGELFF.